This section outlines one TCR beta chain sequence together with its context. The data originate from a study of blood T cell repertoires in COVID-19. Sequenced by immunoSEQ multiplex PCR; TCRdb stores in-frame clones only, minus some. Of about 410,000 clones in the sample, about nine tenths were seen once. The CDR3 runs to 15 residues. J gave up 6 bases and V 5 bases, and 7 bases lay outside the gene matches. Per germline, CDR1 MNHEY and CDR2 SMNVEV (reference sequence). This receptor was taken from a man aged 18 to 29 who had recovered from COVID-19. The sample was PBMCs or T cells enriched from blood (not recorded which). V is TRBV27 and J is TRBJ2-1; TRBD1 aligns across 10 bases. Here the CDR3 DNA reads TGTGCCAGCAGTGACGGACAGGGGGGGTTCAATGAGCAGTTCTTC. Translation: CASSDGQGGFNEQFF.